This T cell receptor (beta chain) emerged from a study of CD8 T cells in ankylosing spondylitis. TCRdb ran MiXCR on the 5' RACE reads and lists one entry per CDR3 protein. The sample carries over 100,000 distinct CDR3 sequences, about an eighth recorded once. Regarding this clonotype: Its antigen remains unidentified.

Study outcomes and limitations: Clones linked to disease were reported to show significant enrichment in matched ankylosing spondylitis synovial fluid. One TCR beta motif, made up of roughly 8 highly homologous variants, appeared characteristic of ankylosing spondylitis blood. Disease-linked clones were found to be CD8+ and relatively rare in peripheral blood.

Germline V gene lookup returns CDR1 LGHDT and CDR2 YNNKEL (reference sequence). The V end was cut by 0 bases, the J end by 5 bases, with 10 bases between. The CDR3 has 14 amino acids. The genes are TRBV3-1 and TRBJ2-5, with a weak D call TRBD1 (6 bases). Sequenced input: blood, either unsorted or a sorted T cell fraction (not recorded which). The source of this sequence is a female donor with ankylosing spondylitis or in good health (not recorded which). DNA of the CDR3: TGTGCCAGCAGCCAAGAGTCAGGGGTGGAGACCCAGTACTTC. Encoded protein: CASSQESGVETQYF.